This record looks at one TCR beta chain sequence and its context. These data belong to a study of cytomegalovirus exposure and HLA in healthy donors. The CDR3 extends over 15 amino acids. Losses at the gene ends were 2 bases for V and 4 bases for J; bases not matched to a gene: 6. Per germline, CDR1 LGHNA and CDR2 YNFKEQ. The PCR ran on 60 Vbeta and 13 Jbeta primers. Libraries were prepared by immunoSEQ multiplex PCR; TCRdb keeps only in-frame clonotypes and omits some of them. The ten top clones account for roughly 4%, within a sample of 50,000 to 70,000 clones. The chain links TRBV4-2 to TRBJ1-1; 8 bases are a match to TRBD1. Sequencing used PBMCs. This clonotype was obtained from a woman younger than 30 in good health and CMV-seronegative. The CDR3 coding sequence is TGTGCCAGCAGCCAATCCGGACAGGGCGGCACTGAAGCTTTCTTT. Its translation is CASSQSGQGGTEAFF.